These 11 T cell receptor beta chains came from one sample sequenced in a study of blood T cell repertoires in COVID-19. The method was immunoSEQ multiplex PCR; TCRdb's version includes in-frame clones alone and lacks a portion of them. The table has about 68,000 clones, roughly nine tenths seen once. The sample consisted of peripheral blood. Receptors originate from a man aged 35 to 55 with COVID-19, enrolled during active disease.

This chain connects TRBV19 to TRBJ2-1, with TRBD2 identical over 11 bases. The junction had 9 bases not matched to a gene; V was cut back by 7 bases and J by 4 bases. Germline V gene data show CDR1 as LNHDA and CDR2 as SQIVND (reference sequence). CDR3 length equals 16 residues. CDR3 amino acids: CASNKHGTSGYNEQFF. DNA for the CDR3: TGTGCCAGTAATAAACACGGGACTAGCGGATACAATGAGCAGTTCTTC.

The V call is TRBV28, the J call TRBJ1-4, with TRBD1 matching over 10 bases. V dropped 4 bases and J dropped 8; count of bases not matched to a gene: 4. The CDR3 contains 14 residues. CDR1 is MDHEN and CDR2 is SYDVKM in the germline V gene. The CDR3 coding sequence is TGTGCCAGCAGTTATGGACAGGGGGTCGAAAAACTGTTTTTT. Its translation: CASSYGQGVEKLFF. Variable domain in full (rest from reference TRBV28 and TRBJ1-4): DVKVTQSSRYLVKRTGEKVFLECVQDMDHENMFWYRQDPGLGLRLIYFSYDVKMKEKGDIPEGYSVSREKKERFSLILESASTNQTSMYLCASSYGQGVEKLFFGSGTQLSVL.

The V call is TRBV2, the J call TRBJ2-3; possible D gene TRBD1, 5 bases. This CDR3 region has 16 residues. The V and J ends lost 5 bases and 3 bases respectively, with 18 bases between them. Germline V gene sequence: CDR1 SNHLY, CDR2 FYNNEI. The CDR3 protein is CASSPLGRGGTDTQYF. In nucleotides, the CDR3 is TGTGCCAGCAGTCCCCTGGGGCGTGGTGGGACAGATACGCAGTATTTT.

This rearrangement joins TRBV11-3 to TRBJ2-7, with D tentatively TRBD1 (5 bases). Deletions cut 5 bases from V and 2 bases from J, with 22 bases between. CDR3 size: 17 residues. Looked up from germline, CDR1 is SGHNT and CDR2 is YENEEA. CDR3 amino acids: CASSPLGSGHEPYEQYF. The CDR3 DNA reads as TGTGCCAGCAGCCCCTTAGGTTCTGGACACGAGCCCTACGAGCAGTACTTC.

The rearrangement links TRBV3-1 (or the pseudogene TRBV3-2) to TRBJ2-5; possible D gene TRBD2, 6 bases. Trimming removed 4 bases at V and 7 bases at J, with 13 bases between. CDR3 length: 13 residues. The germline gives CDR1 LGHDT, CDR2 YNNKEL (reference sequence). The CDR3 protein is CASSRGDFGTQYF. CDR3 nucleotide sequence: TGTGCCAGCAGCCGGGGGGACTTCGGGACCCAGTACTTC.

The chain employs TRBV10-2 and TRBJ2-5, with 14 nucleotides matching TRBD2. The J segment lost 0 bases and the V segment lost 5 bases, leaving 2 bases of the junction unmatched. The CDR3 runs 16 residues. The germline CDR1 and CDR2 sequences are WSHSY and SAAADI. The CDR3 nucleotides are TGCGCCAGCAGTAGGACTAGCGGGGGGTACCAAGAGACCCAGTACTTC. Translating it yields CASSRTSGGYQETQYF.

In its sample, this clone was seen a few times. The chain employs TRBV2 and TRBJ1-5, with no clear D. V lost 8 bases and J 5 bases, leaving 13 bases between the germline ends. Per the germline V gene, CDR1 is SNHLY and CDR2 is FYNNEI. CDR3 length: 13 amino acids. CDR3 sequence reads: CASHRESDQPQHF. In DNA, the CDR3 is TGTGCCAGCCATCGGGAATCCGATCAGCCCCAGCATTTT.

The chain joins TRBV6-6 to TRBJ1-4, with a tentative D call TRBD1 (6 bases). Germline V lookup: CDR1 MNHNY, CDR2 SVGAGI (reference sequence). The CDR3 totals 14 residues. The V end was cut by 7 bases, the J end by 9 bases, with 18 bases between. Here the CDR3 DNA reads TGTGCCAGCACTCCGGGGGGGGCTGGCAAAAAACTGTTTTTT. Translation gives CASTPGGAGKKLFF.

The rearrangement links TRBV11-2 to TRBJ2-3; a weak D match, TRBD2 (7 bases). Germline V CDR1 and CDR2: SGHAT, FQNNGV. The CDR3 is 15 amino acids. V was cut by 1 base and J by 6 bases, with 14 bases left in between. The CDR3 here is CASSLVGGAWDTQYF. The DNA of the CDR3 is TGTGCCAGCAGCTTAGTTGGGGGGGCATGGGATACGCAGTATTTT.

The chain has TRBV10-3 and TRBJ2-7; 9 bases match TRBD2. CDR3 length: 15 residues. Trimming at V came to 5 bases and at J to 2 bases, leaving 7 bases not matched to a gene. Germline CDR1 and CDR2: ENHRY and SYGVKD. The CDR3 coding sequence is TGTGCCATCAGTTTGTATAGCGGGGGAACCTACGAGCAGTACTTC. Encoded protein: CAISLYSGGTYEQYF.

CDR3 sequence (DNA): TGTGTCAGTCGGCAGGGCTCCTACGAGCAGTACTTC. It encodes CVSRQGSYEQYF. The rearrangement uses TRBV28 and TRBJ2-7, with D tentatively TRBD1 (5 bases). Germline values: CDR1 MDHEN, CDR2 SYDVKM. The CDR3 has 12 residues.